A single sample is the source of the 31 T cell receptor beta chains below, sequenced in a study of blood T cells in healthy people across ages. A J-beta primer mix and a sample-barcoded 5' primer were used in a second PCR of roughly 6 to 11 cycles. In TCRdb, the 5' RACE reads were re-called with MiXCR into one record per CDR3 protein. The sample lists approximately 800,000 distinct CDR3 sequences; roughly 26% were seen once. This sample was shared with a second study, whose subject was T cells of mothers and their children.

Input material: blood. These receptors were collected from a boy younger than 18 in good health.

Concerning this clonotype: A much larger clone lies one base from this, so it may be a read error. The V and J genes are TRBV25-1 and TRBJ2-5; D gene unclear. Judging by the DNA end, TRBJ2-1 fits better; the J call may be wrong. From germline, CDR1 is MGHDK and CDR2 SYGVNS. There are 11 residues in the CDR3. This chain's CDR3 is CASSELDEQFF. Written as DNA, the CDR3 is TGTGCCAGCAGTGAATTGGATGAGCAGTTCTTC.

This clonotype showed up just a few times. The chain joins TRBV19 to TRBJ1-1; D is unclear. Germline CDR1 LNHDA, CDR2 SQIVND (reference sequence). This CDR3 spans 14 amino acids. V gave up 2 bases and J gave up 8 bases, with 15 bases separating them. CDR3 DNA sequence: TGTGCCAGTAGTATAAGAGGTTCGGCCACGGAAGCTTTCTTT. Its translation is CASSIRGSATEAFF. Using reference TRBV19 and TRBJ1-1 for the parts outside the CDR3, the full variable domain is DGGITQSPKYLFRKEGQNVTLSCEQNLNHDAMYWYRQDPGQGLRLIYYSQIVNDFQKGDIAEGYSVSREKKESFPLTVTSAQKNPTAFYLCASSIRGSATEAFFGQGTRLTVV.

This clonotype came up a few times. The CDR3 loop reads CASSLWIGGNTDTQYF. The CDR3 DNA reads TGTGCCAGCAGTTTATGGATAGGGGGAAACACAGATACGCAGTATTTT. The chain couples TRBV28 to TRBJ2-3; D is possibly TRBD1 (6 bases). Looked up from germline, CDR1 is MDHEN and CDR2 is SYDVKM. The CDR3 covers 16 residues. Trimming removed 0 bases at V and 2 bases at J, with 12 bases between.

The sample holds a few counts of this clonotype. The chain combines TRBV5-1 with TRBJ1-2; D is perhaps TRBD1 (6 bases). The CDR3 loop spans 15 amino acids. V gave up 0 bases and J gave up 5 bases, with 14 bases separating them. Germline CDR1 and CDR2: SGHRS and YFSETQ. CDR3 residues: CASSLAVGTPYGYTF. CDR3 in DNA: TGCGCCAGCAGCTTGGCCGTAGGGACACCGTATGGCTACACCTTC.

The chain joins TRBV30 to TRBJ2-3; D is uncertain. The ends were cut back, 3 bases at V and 0 bases at J, with 13 bases in the middle. This CDR3 contains 15 residues. Germline CDR1 is GTSNPN and CDR2 is SVGIG (reference sequence). CDR3 nucleotides: TGTGCCTGGAGAGAACGCTCGACTAGCACAGATACGCAGTATTTT. Its translation is CAWRERSTSTDTQYF.

The J gene is TRBJ2-5, the V gene TRBV3-1; tentative D call: TRBD1 (6 bases). V was cut by 11 bases and J by 5 bases, with 24 bases left in between. Germline V gives CDR1 LGHDT, CDR2 YNNKEL (reference sequence). The CDR3 spans 15 residues. This chain's CDR3 is CAYVGQGWIRETQYF. The CDR3 DNA reads TGTGCCTACGTAGGCCAGGGGTGGATAAGGGAGACCCAGTACTTC.

This clonotype appeared a few times. This rearrangement joins TRBV29-1 to TRBJ1-3; 8 bases align to TRBD1. This CDR3 spans 14 amino acids. In germline, CDR1 is SQVTM, CDR2 ANQGSEA. V was clipped by 7 bases and J by 7 bases; unmatched bases: 12. The CDR3 sequence is CSASSGQGGNTIYF. CDR3 DNA: TGCAGCGCCTCCTCCGGACAGGGAGGGAACACCATATATTTT.

This clonotype occurred a few times. V usage is TRBV6-5 and J usage is TRBJ2-1; 8 positions agree with TRBD2. The CDR3 is made up of 15 amino acids. J gave up 7 bases and V 5 bases, and 10 bases lay outside the gene matches. Per germline, CDR1 MNHEY and CDR2 SVGAGI. The CDR3, as DNA: TGTGCCAGCAGTATCGAGCGGGGGCGGACGAATGAGCAGTTCTTC. Amino acids: CASSIERGRTNEQFF.

The chain couples TRBV10-3 to TRBJ2-7; a weak D match, TRBD2 (5 bases). The CDR3 consists of 14 residues. V lost 0 bases, J lost 4 bases, and 10 bases lay in between. Germline V gives CDR1 ENHRY, CDR2 SYGVKD. DNA of the CDR3: TGTGCCATCAGTGAGTCTGCTAGCTATTACGAGCAGTACTTC. It yields the protein CAISESASYYEQYF.

This clonotype was detected once. The gene calls are TRBV6-6 and TRBJ1-2, with TRBD1 identical over 7 bases. The CDR3 is 15 amino acids. Germline assignment: CDR1 MNHNY and CDR2 SVGAGI (reference sequence). Losses at the gene ends were 5 bases for V and 5 bases for J; bases not matched to a gene: 11. The CDR3: CASSNPQTGNYGYTF. The CDR3 DNA follows: TGTGCCAGCAGTAACCCGCAGACAGGGAATTATGGCTACACCTTC.

The table lists this clonotype with a few counts. In DNA, the CDR3 is TGTGCCAGCAGTGAGACAGGGGCGAAGGGGGAGACCCAGTACTTC. Its translation is CASSETGAKGETQYF. This chain connects TRBV2 to TRBJ2-5; 8 bases agree with TRBD1. J gave up 5 bases and V 3 bases, and 8 bases lay outside the gene matches. CDR1 SNHLY and CDR2 FYNNEI come from the germline V gene. The CDR3 loop spans 15 amino acids.

This clonotype was seen more than once but under ten times. V gene TRBV9 combines with J gene TRBJ2-7, with TRBD2 identical over 9 bases. V gave up 0 bases and J gave up 4 bases; unmatched junction bases: 8. The CDR3 runs to 16 residues. Per germline, CDR1 SGDLS and CDR2 YYNGEE. The CDR3 is CASSVEAAGGPYEQYF. Written as DNA, the CDR3 is TGTGCCAGCAGCGTAGAGGCGGCGGGGGGGCCGTACGAGCAGTACTTC.

The CDR3 reads CASTFQGMNTEAFF. The CDR3 DNA reads as TGCGCCAGCACTTTCCAGGGGATGAACACTGAAGCTTTCTTT. This chain joins TRBV5-1 and TRBJ1-1; perhaps TRBD1 as D (6 bases). This CDR3 contains 14 residues. From germline, CDR1 is SGHRS and CDR2 YFSETQ. V lost 6 bases and J 0 bases, leaving 12 bases between the germline ends. The whole variable domain, filled in from reference TRBV5-1 and TRBJ1-1, reads KAGVTQTPRYLIKTRGQQVTLSCSPISGHRSVSWYQQTPGQGLQFLFEYFSETQRNKGNFPGRFSGRQFSNSRSEMNVSTLELGDSALYLCASTFQGMNTEAFFGQGTRLTVV.

The chain recombines TRBV28 with TRBJ2-7; D is unresolved. The germline CDR1 and CDR2 sequences are MDHEN and SYDVKM. The ends were cut back, 3 bases at V and 2 bases at J, with 11 bases in the middle. The CDR3 runs 14 residues. CDR3 amino acids: CASSFFDGPYEQYF. The CDR3 nucleotides read TGTGCCAGCAGTTTTTTCGACGGACCCTACGAGCAGTACTTC.

V and J are TRBV5-1 and TRBJ2-7; 8 bases line up with TRBD1. CDR1 is SGHRS, CDR2 YFSETQ, per germline. The V gene end was trimmed by 3 bases and the J gene end by 0 bases; junction bases not matched to a gene: 8. The CDR3 is 16 residues long. The CDR3: CASSSLPRGLSYEQYF. As DNA, the CDR3 is TGCGCCAGCAGCTCCCTTCCCAGGGGGCTCTCCTACGAGCAGTACTTC.

The chain uses TRBV7-9 and TRBJ2-7; D is possibly TRBD1 or TRBD2 (7 bases each). The CDR3 sequence is 15 residues long. Trimming shortened V by 6 bases and J by 2 bases, and 17 bases separated the two germline ends. Germline CDR1 is SEHNR and CDR2 is FQNEAQ (reference sequence). The chain's CDR3 is CASRQTGREPYEQYF. The CDR3 DNA reads as TGTGCCAGCAGACAGACAGGGCGGGAGCCCTACGAGCAGTACTTC.

The chain couples TRBV28 to TRBJ2-1; D gene unclear. CDR1 is MDHEN, CDR2 SYDVKM, per germline. The CDR3 spans 15 residues. The V and J ends lost 6 bases and 5 bases respectively, with 17 bases between them. Here the CDR3 reads CASSLRSPKDNEQFF. The CDR3 DNA reads TGTGCCAGCAGCCTTAGGAGCCCGAAAGACAATGAGCAGTTCTTC.

This rearrangement joins TRBV5-1 to TRBJ2-7; D is perhaps TRBD2 (6 bases). The CDR3 has 14 amino acids. Germline V gene sequence: CDR1 SGHRS, CDR2 YFSETQ. Deletions cut 4 bases from V and 0 bases from J, with 11 bases between. The chain's CDR3 is CASSELGGSYEQYF. The CDR3 nucleotides read TGCGCCAGCAGCGAGCTGGGAGGCTCCTACGAGCAGTACTTC.

The V call is TRBV2, the J call TRBJ2-7, with D possibly TRBD1 on 5 matching bases. The J call may be in error: the DNA end matches TRBJ2-5 better. Germline V CDR1 and CDR2: SNHLY, FYNNEI. This CDR3 is 14 amino acids long. CDR3 DNA sequence: TGTGCCAGCAGTGAAGCACAGGACCAAGAGACCCAGTACTTC. Amino acid sequence: CASSEAQDQETQYF.

V and J are TRBV4-1 and TRBJ2-3, with a possible D match to TRBD2 (6 bases). The length of the CDR3 is 17 residues. Trimming removed 1 base at V and 2 bases at J, with 16 bases between. CDR1 and CDR2 (germline): MGHRA, YSYEKL. The CDR3, as DNA: TGCGCCAGCAGCCAAGGGGGAGGACTTCGCCTCACAGATACGCAGTATTTT. This gives the protein CASSQGGGLRLTDTQYF.

This clonotype was counted ten times or more. The chain recombines TRBV7-2 with TRBJ2-5; D not certain. CDR1 is SGHTA, CDR2 FQGNSA, per germline. Between the trimmed V and J ends, which lost 5 bases and 1 base, there was a span of 8 bases. CDR3 length equals 13 residues. CDR3 in DNA: TGTGCCAGCAGCGCACGGGTCCAAGAGACCCAGTACTTC. Its protein is CASSARVQETQYF.

V and J are TRBV29-1 and TRBJ2-7; 9 bases are shared with TRBD1. CDR3 size: 13 residues. Germline CDR1 SQVTM, CDR2 ANQGSEA. The ends lost 5 bases at V and 1 base at J; junction bases unmatched: 3. CDR3 amino acids: CSVLGTGSYEQYF. CDR3 nucleotide sequence: TGCAGCGTTTTAGGGACAGGGTCCTACGAGCAGTACTTC.

Only a few counts were recorded for this clonotype. V and J are TRBV29-1 and TRBJ1-2, with 7 bases identical to TRBD1. Per the germline V gene, CDR1 is SQVTM and CDR2 is ANQGSEA. The ends lost 7 bases at V and 5 bases at J; junction bases unmatched: 10. The CDR3 length is 13 residues. The CDR3 protein is CSARDSRTYGYTF. The CDR3 DNA reads TGCAGCGCCCGGGACAGCCGGACGTATGGCTACACCTTC.

The genes are TRBV30 and TRBJ1-2; 7 positions agree with TRBD1. Per germline, CDR1 GTSNPN and CDR2 SVGIG (reference sequence). V lost 3 bases, J lost 1 base, and 2 bases stayed unmatched. The CDR3 is 13 residues long. For the CDR3, the DNA is TGTGCCTGGAGGCCAGGGGGTAACTATGGCTACACCTTC. Protein: CAWRPGGNYGYTF.

This clonotype was found a few times. V and J are TRBV7-3 and TRBJ2-5; D is perhaps TRBD1 or TRBD2 (5 bases each). Germline V CDR1 and CDR2: SGHTA, FQGTGA. This CDR3 contains 13 residues. V was trimmed by 3 bases and J by 5 bases, leaving 10 bases between them. The CDR3: CASSFRGPETQYF. The CDR3 DNA sequence: TGTGCCAGCAGCTTCCGGGGCCCCGAGACCCAGTACTTC.

The chain links TRBV7-9 to TRBJ1-1; D might be TRBD1 (5 bases). Germline CDR1 SEHNR, CDR2 FQNEAQ (reference sequence). The length of the CDR3 is 14 residues. The V end was cut by 1 base, the J end by 4 bases, with 10 bases between. This CDR3 is CASSLVGVSTEAFF. CDR3 DNA sequence: TGTGCCAGCAGCTTAGTAGGGGTGAGCACTGAAGCTTTCTTT.

To note about this clonotype: The junction departs from germline at one end; a sequencing error may be responsible. The chain couples TRBV29-1 to TRBJ2-3; 8 bases map to TRBD2. CDR1 is SQVTM, CDR2 ANQGSEA, per germline. The CDR3 sequence is 13 residues long. The CDR3 region is CSVLSGGTDTQYF. The DNA for the CDR3 is TGCAGCGTCCTCAGCGGGGGCACGGATACGCAGTATTTT.

This clonotype was observed many times. This rearrangement joins TRBV28 to TRBJ2-2; D gene ambiguous. CDR3 size: 14 residues. The germline V and J ends were trimmed by 3 bases and 1 base, with 6 bases remaining between them. Germline values: CDR1 MDHEN, CDR2 SYDVKM. The CDR3 bases are TGTGCCAGCAGTTTCGGACGGAACACCGGGGAGCTGTTTTTT. Its protein product is CASSFGRNTGELFF.

The chain couples TRBV7-6 to TRBJ1-1; D not resolved. The CDR3 length is 15 residues. The V gene lost 5 bases and the J gene lost 3 bases, with 16 bases spanning the gap. Germline V lookup: CDR1 SGHVS, CDR2 FNYEAQ. The CDR3 coding sequence is TGTGCCAGCAGCCCTGGGCCCGCGGGAGACACTGAAGCTTTCTTT. It is translated as CASSPGPAGDTEAFF.

This clonotype has a count of ten or more. The rearrangement joins TRBV18 to TRBJ2-5, with unresolved D. The V end was cut by 3 bases, the J end by 4 bases, with 9 bases between. CDR1 is KGHSH, CDR2 LQKENI, per germline. This CDR3 is 13 amino acids long. The CDR3 is CASSPQGPETQYF. The CDR3 coding sequence is TGTGCCAGCTCACCGCAAGGGCCAGAGACCCAGTACTTC.

The J gene is TRBJ2-5, the V gene TRBV6-6; TRBD2 is a possible D gene (5 bases). The V end lost 6 bases, the J end lost 5 bases, and 19 bases lay between the germline ends. Germline V lookup: CDR1 MNHNY, CDR2 SVGAGI (reference sequence). The length of the CDR3 is 15 residues. The CDR3 sequence is CASRPGLSRGETQYF. The CDR3, as DNA: TGTGCCAGCAGACCGGGTCTAAGCCGAGGGGAGACCCAGTACTTC.